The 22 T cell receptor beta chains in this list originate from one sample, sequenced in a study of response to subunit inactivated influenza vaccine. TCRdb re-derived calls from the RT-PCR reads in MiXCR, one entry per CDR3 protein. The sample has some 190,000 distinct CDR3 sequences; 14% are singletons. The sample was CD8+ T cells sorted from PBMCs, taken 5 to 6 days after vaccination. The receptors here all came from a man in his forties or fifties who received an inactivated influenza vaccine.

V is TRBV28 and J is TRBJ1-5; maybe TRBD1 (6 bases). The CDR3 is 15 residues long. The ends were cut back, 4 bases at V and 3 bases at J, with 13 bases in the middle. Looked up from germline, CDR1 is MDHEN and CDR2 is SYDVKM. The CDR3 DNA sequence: TGTGCCAGCAGTTACGACAGGCGGTCCAATCAGCCCCAGCATTTT. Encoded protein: CASSYDRRSNQPQHF.

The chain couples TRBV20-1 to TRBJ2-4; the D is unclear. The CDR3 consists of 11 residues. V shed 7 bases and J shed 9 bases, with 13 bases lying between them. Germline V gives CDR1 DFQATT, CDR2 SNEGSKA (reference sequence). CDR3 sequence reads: CSVPETSIQYF. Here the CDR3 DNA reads TGCAGTGTACCCGAAACGAGCATTCAGTACTTC.

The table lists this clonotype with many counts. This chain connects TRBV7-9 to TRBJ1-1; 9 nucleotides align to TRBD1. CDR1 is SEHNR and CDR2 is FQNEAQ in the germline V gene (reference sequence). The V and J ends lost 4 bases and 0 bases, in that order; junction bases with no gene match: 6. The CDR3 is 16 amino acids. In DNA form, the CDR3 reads TGTGCCAGCAGCTCCTTACAGGGGGCTATGAACACTGAAGCTTTCTTT. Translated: CASSSLQGAMNTEAFF. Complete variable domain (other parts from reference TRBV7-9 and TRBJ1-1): DTGVSQNPRHKITKRGQNVTFRCDPISEHNRLYWYRQTLGQGPEFLTYFQNEAQLEKSRLLSDRFSAERPKGSFSTLEIQRTEQGDSAMYLCASSSLQGAMNTEAFFGQGTRLTVV.

CDR3 in DNA: TGTGCCAGCAGCGCCGGGACAGGGGGGAATCAGCCCCAGCATTTT. Translation gives CASSAGTGGNQPQHF. This chain joins TRBV6-1 and TRBJ1-5; TRBD1 agrees at 11 bases. Germline loops: CDR1 MNHNS, CDR2 SASEGT. J gave up 4 bases and V 6 bases, and 5 bases lay outside the gene matches. The CDR3 spans 15 residues.

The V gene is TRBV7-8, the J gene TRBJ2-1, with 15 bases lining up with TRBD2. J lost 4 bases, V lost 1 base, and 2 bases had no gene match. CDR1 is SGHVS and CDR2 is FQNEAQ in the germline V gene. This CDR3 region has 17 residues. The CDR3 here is CASSLVGLAGGYNEQFF. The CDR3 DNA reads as TGTGCCAGCAGCTTAGTCGGACTAGCGGGAGGGTACAATGAGCAGTTCTTC. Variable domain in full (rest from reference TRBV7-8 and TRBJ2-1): GAGVSQSPRYKVAKRGQDVALRCDPISGHVSLFWYQQALGQGPEFLTYFQNEAQLDKSGLPSDRFFAERPEGSVSTLKIQRTQQEDSAVYLCASSLVGLAGGYNEQFFGPGTRLTVL.

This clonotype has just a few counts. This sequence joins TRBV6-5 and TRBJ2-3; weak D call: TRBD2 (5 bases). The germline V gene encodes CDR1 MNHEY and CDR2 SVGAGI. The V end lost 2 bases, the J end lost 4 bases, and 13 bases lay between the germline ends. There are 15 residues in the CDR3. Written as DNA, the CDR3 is TGTGCCAGCAGTTACGGAGCGGAGTCTGCAGATACGCAGTATTTT. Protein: CASSYGAESADTQYF.

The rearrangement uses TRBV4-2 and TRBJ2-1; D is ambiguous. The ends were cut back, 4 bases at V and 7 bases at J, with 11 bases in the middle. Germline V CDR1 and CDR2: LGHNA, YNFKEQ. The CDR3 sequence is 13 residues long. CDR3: CASSPALWNEQFF. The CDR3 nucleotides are TGTGCCAGCAGCCCGGCCCTATGGAATGAGCAGTTCTTC.

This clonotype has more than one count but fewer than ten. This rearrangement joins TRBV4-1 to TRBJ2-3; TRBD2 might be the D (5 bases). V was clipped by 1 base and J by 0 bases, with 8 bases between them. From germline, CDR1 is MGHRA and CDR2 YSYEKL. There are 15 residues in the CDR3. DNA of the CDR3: TGCGCCAGCAGCCAAGCAGCGGCTAGCACAGATACGCAGTATTTT. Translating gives CASSQAAASTDTQYF.

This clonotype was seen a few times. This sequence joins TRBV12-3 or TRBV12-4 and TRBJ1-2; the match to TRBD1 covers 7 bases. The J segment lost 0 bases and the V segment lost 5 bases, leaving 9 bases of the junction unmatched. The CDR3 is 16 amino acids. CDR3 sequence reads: CASSDRVGEANYGYTF. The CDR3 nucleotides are TGTGCCAGCAGTGACAGGGTCGGCGAAGCTAACTATGGCTACACCTTC.

The CDR3 sequence: CASSLVPRGGLAAEQYF. Here the CDR3 DNA reads TGTGCCAGCAGCTTAGTCCCTCGGGGTGGATTAGCGGCCGAGCAGTACTTC. The gene calls are TRBV7-2 and TRBJ2-7, with D possibly matching TRBD2 (6 bases). This CDR3 comprises 17 residues. Trimming cost V 1 base and J 6 bases, with 22 bases left between them. Germline-derived CDR1 and CDR2 are SGHTA and FQGNSA.

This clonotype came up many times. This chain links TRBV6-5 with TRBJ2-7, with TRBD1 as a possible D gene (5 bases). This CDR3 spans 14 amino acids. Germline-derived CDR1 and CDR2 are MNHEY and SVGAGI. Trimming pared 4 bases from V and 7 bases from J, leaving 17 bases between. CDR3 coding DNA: TGTGCCAGCAGTTTTACAGGCCCAACGGCGGAGCAGTACTTC. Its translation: CASSFTGPTAEQYF.

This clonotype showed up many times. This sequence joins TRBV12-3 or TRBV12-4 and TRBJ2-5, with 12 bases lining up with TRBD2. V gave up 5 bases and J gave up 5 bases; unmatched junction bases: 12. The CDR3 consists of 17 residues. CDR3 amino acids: CASSPIVGLAGLETQYF. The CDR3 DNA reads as TGTGCCAGCAGTCCAATTGTCGGACTAGCGGGGTTGGAGACCCAGTACTTC.

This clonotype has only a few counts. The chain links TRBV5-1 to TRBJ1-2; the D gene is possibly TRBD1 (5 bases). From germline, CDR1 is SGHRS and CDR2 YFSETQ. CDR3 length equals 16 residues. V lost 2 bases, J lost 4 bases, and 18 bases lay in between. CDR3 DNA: TGCGCCAGCAGCTTTGAACCGGGACGGTGGATCTATGGCTACACCTTC. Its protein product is CASSFEPGRWIYGYTF.

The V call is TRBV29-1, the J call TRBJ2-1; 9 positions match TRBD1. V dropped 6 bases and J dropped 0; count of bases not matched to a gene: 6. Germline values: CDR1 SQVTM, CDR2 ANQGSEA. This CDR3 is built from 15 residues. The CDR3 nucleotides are TGCAGCGTCGCCGGGACAGGGAGCTCCTACAATGAGCAGTTCTTC. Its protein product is CSVAGTGSSYNEQFF.

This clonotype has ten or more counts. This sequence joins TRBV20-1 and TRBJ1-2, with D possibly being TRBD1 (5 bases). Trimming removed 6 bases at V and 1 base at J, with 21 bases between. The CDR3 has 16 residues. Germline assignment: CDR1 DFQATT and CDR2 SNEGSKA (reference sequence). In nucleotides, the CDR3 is TGCAGTGCCCGTGGTGTGAGGGGCCATATTAACTATGGCTACACCTTC. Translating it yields CSARGVRGHINYGYTF.

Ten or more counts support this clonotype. The CDR3 DNA is TGCGCCACCTTAGCGGGGGACGCCTACAATGAGCAGTTCTTC. It translates to CATLAGDAYNEQFF. The chain links TRBV10-2 to TRBJ2-1; 9 bases are shared with TRBD2. The J segment lost 2 bases and the V segment lost 10 bases, leaving 6 bases of the junction unmatched. Germline-derived CDR1 and CDR2 are WSHSY and SAAADI. The CDR3 covers 14 residues.

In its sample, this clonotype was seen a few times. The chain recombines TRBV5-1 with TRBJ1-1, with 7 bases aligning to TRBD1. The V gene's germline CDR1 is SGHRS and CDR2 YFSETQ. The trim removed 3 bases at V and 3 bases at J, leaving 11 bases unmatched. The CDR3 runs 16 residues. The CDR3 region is CASSSKTGQDYTEAFF. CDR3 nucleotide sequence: TGCGCCAGCAGCTCAAAGACAGGGCAGGACTACACTGAAGCTTTCTTT. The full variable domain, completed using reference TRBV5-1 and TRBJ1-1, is KAGVTQTPRYLIKTRGQQVTLSCSPISGHRSVSWYQQTPGQGLQFLFEYFSETQRNKGNFPGRFSGRQFSNSRSEMNVSTLELGDSALYLCASSSKTGQDYTEAFFGQGTRLTVV.

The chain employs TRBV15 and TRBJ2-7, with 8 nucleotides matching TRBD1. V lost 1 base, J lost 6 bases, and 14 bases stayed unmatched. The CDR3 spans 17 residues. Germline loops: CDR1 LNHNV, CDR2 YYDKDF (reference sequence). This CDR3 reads CATSRGTPRGQGFEQYF. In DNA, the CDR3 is TGTGCCACCAGCAGAGGTACCCCGCGAGGACAGGGATTCGAGCAGTACTTC.

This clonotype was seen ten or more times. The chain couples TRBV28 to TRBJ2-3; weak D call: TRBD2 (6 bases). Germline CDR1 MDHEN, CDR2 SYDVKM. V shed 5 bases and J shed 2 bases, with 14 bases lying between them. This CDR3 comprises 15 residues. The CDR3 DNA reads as TGTGCCAGCAGTAAACTAGCAGACCTCACAGATACGCAGTATTTT. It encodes CASSKLADLTDTQYF.

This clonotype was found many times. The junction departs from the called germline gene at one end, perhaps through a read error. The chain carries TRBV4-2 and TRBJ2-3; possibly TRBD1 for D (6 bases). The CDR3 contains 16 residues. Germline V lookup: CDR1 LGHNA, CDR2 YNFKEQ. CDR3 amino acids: CASSQDLPGGTDTQYF. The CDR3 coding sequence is TGCGCCAGCAGCCAAGATTTGCCAGGGGGCACAGATACGCAGTATTTT.

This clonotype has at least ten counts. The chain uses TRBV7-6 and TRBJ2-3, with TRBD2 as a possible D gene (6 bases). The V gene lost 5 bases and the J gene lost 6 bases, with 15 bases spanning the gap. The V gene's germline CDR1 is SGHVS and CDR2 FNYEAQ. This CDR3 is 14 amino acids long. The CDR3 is CASSLAGGGDTQYF. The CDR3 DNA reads TGTGCCAGCAGCCTCGCTGGAGGAGGGGATACGCAGTATTTT.

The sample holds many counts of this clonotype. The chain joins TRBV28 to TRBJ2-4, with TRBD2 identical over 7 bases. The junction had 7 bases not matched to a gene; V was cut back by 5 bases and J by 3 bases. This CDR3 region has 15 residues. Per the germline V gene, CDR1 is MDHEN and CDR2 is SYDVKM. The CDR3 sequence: CASSDSRDYKNIQYF. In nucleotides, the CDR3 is TGTGCCAGCAGTGACTCCCGGGACTACAAAAACATTCAGTACTTC.